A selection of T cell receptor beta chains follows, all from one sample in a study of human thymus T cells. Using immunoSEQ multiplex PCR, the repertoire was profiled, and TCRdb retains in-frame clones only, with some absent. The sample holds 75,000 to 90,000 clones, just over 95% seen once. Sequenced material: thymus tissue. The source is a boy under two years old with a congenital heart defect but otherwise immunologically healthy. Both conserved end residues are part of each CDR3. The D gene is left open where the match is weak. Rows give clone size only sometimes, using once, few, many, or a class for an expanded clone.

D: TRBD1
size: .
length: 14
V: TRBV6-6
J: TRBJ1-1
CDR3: CASHRGPGDTEAFF
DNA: TGTGCCAGCCACAGGGGGCCCGGTGACACTGAAGCTTTCTTT

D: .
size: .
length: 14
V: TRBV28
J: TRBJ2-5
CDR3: CATGPVGVRETQYF
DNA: TGTGCCACCGGCCCGGTAGGGGTGCGGGAGACCCAGTACTTC

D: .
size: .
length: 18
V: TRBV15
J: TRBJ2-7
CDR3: CATSRDRSGFSGMYEQYF
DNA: TGTGCCACCAGCAGAGATCGGTCGGGATTTTCGGGGATGTACGAGCAGTACTTC

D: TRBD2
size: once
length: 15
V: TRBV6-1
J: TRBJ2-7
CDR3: CASRGGCSRGYEQYF
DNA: TGTGCCAGCAGGGGAGGGTGCTCGAGGGGCTACGAGCAGTACTTC

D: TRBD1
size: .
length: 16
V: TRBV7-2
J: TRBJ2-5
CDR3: CASSFSPGQAPETQYF
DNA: TGTGCCAGCAGCTTCTCACCGGGACAGGCCCCAGAGACCCAGTACTTC

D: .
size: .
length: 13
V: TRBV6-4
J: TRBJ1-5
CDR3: CASSDSMGQPQHF
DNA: TGTGCCAGCAGTGACTCTATGGGCCAGCCCCAGCATTTT

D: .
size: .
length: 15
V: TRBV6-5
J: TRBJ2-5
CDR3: CASSYGVGPRVTQYF
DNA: TGTGCCAGCAGTTACGGGGTAGGGCCCCGGGTGACCCAGTACTTC

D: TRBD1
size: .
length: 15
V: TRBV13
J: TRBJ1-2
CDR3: CASSSGQGVIYGYTF
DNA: TGTGCCAGCAGCTCCGGACAGGGCGTAATCTATGGCTACACCTTC

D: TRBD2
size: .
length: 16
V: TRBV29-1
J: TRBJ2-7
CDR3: CSVLEVHSGSSYEQYF
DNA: TGCAGCGTCCTAGAGGTCCACAGCGGGAGCTCCTACGAGCAGTACTTC

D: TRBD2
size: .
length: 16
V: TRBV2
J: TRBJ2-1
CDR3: CASSGSSGSVYNEQFF
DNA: TGTGCCAGCAGTGGATCCAGCGGGAGTGTCTACAATGAGCAGTTCTTC

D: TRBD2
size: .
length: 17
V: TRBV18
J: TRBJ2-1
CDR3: CASSPNGWTRGYNEQFF
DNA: TGTGCCAGCTCACCAAACGGGTGGACTAGGGGATACAATGAGCAGTTCTTC

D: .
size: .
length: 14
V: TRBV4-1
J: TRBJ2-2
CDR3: CASSLLQSFGELFF
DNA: TGCGCCAGCAGCCTCCTACAGTCGTTCGGGGAGCTGTTTTTT

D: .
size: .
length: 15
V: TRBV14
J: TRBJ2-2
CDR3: CASSSLPYGTGELFF
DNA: TGTGCCAGCTCGAGCCTGCCTTATGGCACCGGGGAGCTGTTTTTT

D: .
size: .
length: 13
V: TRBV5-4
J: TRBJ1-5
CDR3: CASSFGQGQPQHF
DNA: TGTGCCAGCAGCTTTGGGCAGGGGCAGCCCCAGCATTTT

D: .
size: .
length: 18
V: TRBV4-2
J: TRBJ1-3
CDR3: CASSQDIAGRHSGNTIYF
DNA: TGTGCCAGCAGCCAAGATATTGCAGGGAGGCACTCTGGAAACACCATATATTTT

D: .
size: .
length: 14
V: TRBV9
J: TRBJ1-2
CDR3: CASSVAGVDYGYTF
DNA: TGTGCCAGCAGCGTAGCAGGGGTCGACTATGGCTACACCTTC

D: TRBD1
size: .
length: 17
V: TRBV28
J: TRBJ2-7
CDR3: CASRPTRRTGKPYEQYF
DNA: TGTGCCAGCAGACCTACCCGACGGACAGGGAAGCCCTACGAGCAGTACTTC

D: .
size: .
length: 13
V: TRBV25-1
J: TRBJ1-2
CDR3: CASSEAPGNGYTF
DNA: TGTGCCAGCAGTGAAGCGCCAGGGAACGGCTACACCTTC

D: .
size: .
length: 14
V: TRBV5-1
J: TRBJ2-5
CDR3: CASSLMRYQETQYF
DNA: TGCGCCAGCAGCTTGATGAGGTACCAAGAGACCCAGTACTTC

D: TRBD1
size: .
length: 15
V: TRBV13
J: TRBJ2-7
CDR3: CASSPGEGDSYEQYF
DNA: TGTGCCAGCAGCCCAGGAGAGGGGGACAGCTACGAGCAGTACTTC

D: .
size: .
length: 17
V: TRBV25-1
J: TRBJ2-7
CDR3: CASSEPQGETGTYEQYF
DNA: TGTGCCAGCAGTGAACCCCAAGGGGAGACAGGTACCTACGAGCAGTACTTC

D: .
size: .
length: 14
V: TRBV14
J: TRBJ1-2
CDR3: CASSRSHFRYGYTF
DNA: TGTGCCAGCAGCCGGTCTCATTTCCGATATGGCTACACCTTC

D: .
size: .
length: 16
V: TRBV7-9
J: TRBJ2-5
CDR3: CASSSLGQGYQETQYF
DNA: TGTGCCAGCAGCTCCCTGGGGCAGGGATACCAAGAGACCCAGTACTTC

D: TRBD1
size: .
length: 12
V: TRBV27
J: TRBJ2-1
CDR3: CATRTGSNEQFF
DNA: TGTGCCACCCGGACAGGGAGCAATGAGCAGTTCTTC

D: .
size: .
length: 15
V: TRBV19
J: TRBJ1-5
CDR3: CASSSPPRVFQPQHF
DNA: TGTGCCAGTAGTTCCCCTCCCAGGGTTTTTCAGCCCCAGCATTTT

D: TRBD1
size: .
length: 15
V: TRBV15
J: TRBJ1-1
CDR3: CATSRGGTGGTEAFF
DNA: TGTGCCACCAGCAGAGGGGGAACAGGGGGCACTGAAGCTTTCTTT

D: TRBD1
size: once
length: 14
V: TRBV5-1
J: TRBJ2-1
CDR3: CASSMTGVYNEQFF
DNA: TGCGCCAGCAGCATGACAGGGGTCTACAATGAGCAGTTCTTC